One TCR beta chain is described in this entry. The antigen is unknown. The sample is drawn from a study of shared clonotypes between healthy human individuals. Broader study findings: Shared clonotypes across all four donors exceeded non-shared ones in generation probability. The expectation was that sequencing depth would affect clonotype sharing among donors. Naive CD4 clonotypes were shared across a few donors at around 5.4%.

Every subset's genomic DNA went evenly onto several immunoSEQ plates. Measured with immunoSEQ multiplex PCR; TCRdb has only the in-frame clones, and not every one. The sample holds approximately 2.5 million clones, approximately 90% seen once. The CDR3 contains 13 residues. The V gene end was trimmed by 10 bases and the J gene end by 6 bases; junction bases not matched to a gene: 9. Germline lookup yields CDR1 SGHRS and CDR2 YFSETQ. The chain combines TRBV5-1 with TRBJ2-2; 7 bases fit TRBD1. The sequence came from a man between 18 and 29 years old in good health. Sequenced input: naive CD4+ T cells sorted from blood. Subset described: CD45RA+ positively selected. The CDR3 loop is CAGLDRRAGELFF. The CDR3 DNA reads TGCGCCGGTTTGGACAGGCGGGCCGGGGAGCTGTTTTTT.